The 9 T cell receptor beta chains listed next were all sequenced from one sample in a study of human T cells and chemical hapten exposure. Time point defined: patch test 1, 2 weeks after DPC sensitization. Treatment here: therapeutic diphenylcyclopropenone sensitization with weekly scalp DPC. TCRdb ran MiXCR on the RACE reads and lists one entry per CDR3 protein. This table has some 380,000 distinct CDR3 sequences, approximately 5% appearing once. The sample here was whole blood, taken in connection with sensitization to the hapten diphenylcyclopropenone (DPC). Every receptor here comes from a woman in her 50s with alopecia areata. Some clones in this sample may be carry-over from other donors' samples.

The chain links TRBV12-3 or TRBV12-4 to TRBJ1-6; a possible D gene is TRBD1 (5 bases). Between the trimmed V and J ends, which lost 3 bases and 10 bases, there was a span of 22 bases. This CDR3 region has 17 residues. The CDR3 nucleotides are TGTGCCAGCAGTTTTTTCGCGGGGGGGAATATGGGCTCACCCCTCCACTTT. Translating gives CASSFFAGGNMGSPLHF.

This clonotype appeared many times. This chain connects TRBV20-1 to TRBJ2-3, with a possible D match to TRBD2 (5 bases). This CDR3 has 16 residues. The V end was cut by 2 bases, the J end by 2 bases, with 17 bases between. Germline loops: CDR1 DFQATT, CDR2 SNEGSKA (reference sequence). The CDR3: CSARHLAHRLTDTQYF. CDR3 nucleotide sequence: TGCAGTGCTAGACACCTAGCCCACCGGCTCACAGATACGCAGTATTTT.

This clonotype was seen at least ten times. The chain employs TRBV12-3 or TRBV12-4 and TRBJ1-5; no firm D call. Trimming left V 3 bases short and J 5 bases short, with 14 bases between. This CDR3 has 15 residues. CDR3 loop: CASSFRTLGHQPQHF. The CDR3 region has the DNA TGTGCCAGCAGTTTCCGCACCCTGGGCCATCAGCCCCAGCATTTT.

This clonotype was recorded many times. The chain is built from TRBV12-3 or TRBV12-4 and TRBJ2-5; possibly TRBD2 for D (5 bases). Deletions cut 7 bases from V and 5 bases from J, with 17 bases between. CDR3 length: 14 residues. CDR3 in amino acids: CASTTARSGETQYF. The CDR3 coding sequence is TGTGCCAGCACTACGGCGAGGTCGGGGGAGACCCAGTACTTC.

Only a few counts were recorded for this clonotype. The V gene is TRBV29-1, the J gene TRBJ2-7; possible D gene TRBD2, 5 bases. Trimming removed 3 bases from V and 3 bases from J, with 12 bases in between. CDR1 and CDR2 (germline): SQVTM, ANQGSEA. This CDR3 contains 13 residues. The CDR3, as DNA: TGCAGCGTTGAGCGGCACGAGGGCTACGAGCAGTACTTC. It codes for CSVERHEGYEQYF.

The V call is TRBV10-3, the J call TRBJ1-1; 8 bases are a match to TRBD1. The CDR3 consists of 13 residues. The germline CDR1 and CDR2 sequences are ENHRY and SYGVKD. V shed 8 bases, J shed 5 bases, and the junction held 7 bases outside the gene matches. The CDR3 loop is CAISGQAGTEAFF. In DNA form, the CDR3 reads TGTGCCATCTCGGGACAGGCCGGGACTGAAGCTTTCTTT.

The chain couples TRBV28 to TRBJ2-1, with 7 bases fitting TRBD1. Germline CDR1 is MDHEN and CDR2 is SYDVKM. Germline trimming cut 5 bases from V and 5 bases from J; bases unmatched to any gene: 6. The CDR3 covers 14 residues. CDR3 DNA: TGTGCCAGCAGTCTACCGGGACAGCACAATGAGCAGTTCTTC. Translating it yields CASSLPGQHNEQFF.

This clonotype was recorded many times. The chain is built from TRBV7-3 and TRBJ1-2; possibly TRBD1 for D (5 bases). The CDR3 consists of 14 residues. V gave up 5 bases and J gave up 7 bases, with 17 bases separating them. The germline gives CDR1 SGHTA, CDR2 FQGTGA. The DNA for the CDR3 is TGTGCCAGCAGCACCGGGGGGACCTTGGGTGGCTACACCTTC. As protein: CASSTGGTLGGYTF. The full variable domain, in which reference TRBV7-3 and TRBJ1-2 provide the parts outside the CDR3, is GAGVSQTPSNKVTEKGKYVELRCDPISGHTALYWYRQSLGQGPEFLIYFQGTGAADDSGLPNDRFFAVRPEGSVSTLKIQRTERGDSAVYLCASSTGGTLGGYTFGSGTRLTVV.

The chain recombines TRBV10-3 with TRBJ2-3; D is undetermined. The ends were cut back, 7 bases at V and 0 bases at J, with 17 bases in the middle. Germline V CDR1 and CDR2: ENHRY, SYGVKD. The CDR3 runs to 16 residues. The CDR3 sequence: CAITSQIMSSTDTQYF. The DNA of the CDR3 is TGTGCCATCACCTCCCAGATTATGAGTAGCACAGATACGCAGTATTTT.